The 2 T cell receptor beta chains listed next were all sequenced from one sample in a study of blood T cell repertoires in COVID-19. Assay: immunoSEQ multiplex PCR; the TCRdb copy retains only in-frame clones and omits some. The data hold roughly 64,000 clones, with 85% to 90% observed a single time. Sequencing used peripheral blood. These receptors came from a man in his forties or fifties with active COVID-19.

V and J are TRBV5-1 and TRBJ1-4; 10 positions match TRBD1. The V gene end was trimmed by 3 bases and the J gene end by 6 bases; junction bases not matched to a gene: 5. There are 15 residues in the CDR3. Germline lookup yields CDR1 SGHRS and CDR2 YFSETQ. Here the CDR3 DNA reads TGCGCCAGCAGCTCCGGACAGGGGGGCGATGAAAAACTGTTTTTT. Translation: CASSSGQGGDEKLFF.

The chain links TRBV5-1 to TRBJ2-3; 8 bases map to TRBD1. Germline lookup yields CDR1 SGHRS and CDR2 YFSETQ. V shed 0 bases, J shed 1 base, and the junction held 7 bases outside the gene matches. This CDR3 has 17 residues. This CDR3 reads CASSLELGQGGTDTQYF. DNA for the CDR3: TGCGCCAGCAGCTTGGAACTAGGACAGGGTGGCACAGATACGCAGTATTTT.